This T cell receptor beta chain emerged from a study of T cell responses to AZD1222 COVID-19 vaccine (dated by TCRdb to 2020 to 2023). About the investigation overall: A total of just over 230 trial participants underwent TCR sequencing, of whom nearly 210 had received two doses of AZD1222 and roughly 26 had received two doses of the MenACWY control vaccine. Trial participants were enrolled by age into 18-55, 56-69 and 70-plus year subgroups, with roughly 160, 29 and 62 TCR-sequenced participants respectively.

The CDR3 regions of human TCRbeta chains were subjected to immunosequencing. On the authors' methods: TCRs in the repertoires were matched against a reference library of SARS-CoV-2-specific TCRs that had been generated with the MIRA antigen-specificity platform. Breadth was defined as the fraction of unique TCRs that were SARS-CoV-2-associated, and depth was defined as the fraction of total T cells that were SARS-CoV-2-associated. Using the MIRA data, each spike-specific TCR was assigned both to the spike region to which the TCR was reactive and to a CD4 or CD8 class. Log10-transformed breadth and depth values were compared by one-way ANOVA with Sidak's multiple comparisons tests. Drawn from immuneACCESS, this table holds only the in-frame rearrangements with V and J called that TCRdb kept. Clones are partly lost; checked studies trace under half to an unresolved V gene and leave the rest unexplained. The DNA gave D and trimming, while V, J and clone size come from that table. This sample gives 130,000 or so clones in total; 80% to 90% of them show up just once. Approximately 9.4% of the sample rests with the top ten.

This clone was counted once. The clone's antigen remains unknown. No much larger clone is present one base from it, and per-base qualities are unavailable. Read against the paper, the sample's time point label means: about 28 days (+/-7) after the second vaccine dose. AZD1222 recipients with second doses at about 4 weeks or about 12 weeks were pooled, because spike-specific TCR depth and breadth did not differ between schedules. The vaccinee samples were drawn from two UK trials, COV001 and COV002, one of which was a single-blind randomized controlled phase 2/3 trial testing AZD1222 (ChAdOx1 nCoV-19) in healthy adults. For TCRbeta chain sequencing, PBMC samples from trial participants were taken at day 0 and at day 28 after the second dose. Paper-wide results and their limitations: Nearly half of unique spike-specific TCRs reportedly recognized epitopes outside regions mutated in the B.1.351 and B.1.1.7 variants. The 56-69-year group was small, and its depth increase did not reach significance, likely because of low power. Because no day 14 peak-response samples were available, repertoires were characterized only after the peak T cell response. Participants were mostly white British, with more females than males. The authors suggested clonal diversity may have been underestimated. The vaccine-associated CD4 TCRs covered the entire spike protein, and the dominant responses fell in regions 160-218 and 743-854. After two AZD1222 doses, spike-specific TCR breadth and depth were significantly higher than at day 0 and than in MenACWY recipients. Conclusions about previously exposed vaccinees are limited, since just a handful of AZD1222 recipients were seropositive for SARS-CoV-2 at baseline.

As encoded in the germline V gene, CDR1 is MGHRA while CDR2 is YSYEKL. Germline trimming: 3 bases from V, 4 bases from J; junction bases outside gene matches: 8. Including cysteine and phenylalanine, the CDR3 has 16 amino acids. Only CDR3 DNA is held: 48 bases, read in frame from base 1. Recombination linked TRBV4-1 to TRBJ2-2; 7 bases in the middle match TRBD2. The input for sequencing was peripheral blood, taken 28 days after the second AZD1222 dose. The clonotype was recovered from an adult who received the AZD1222 COVID-19 vaccine. CDR3 sequence: CASSHAAGVGTGELFF. The nucleotide sequence reads TGCGCCAGCAGCCATGCGGCGGGAGTGGGCACCGGGGAGCTGTTTTTT.